Listed below are T cell receptor beta chains from one sample, sequenced in a study of blood T cell repertoires in COVID-19. TCRdb's table, derived via immunoSEQ multiplex PCR, lists solely in-frame clones and lacks some. In the table there are about 270,000 clones, about 83% of which are singletons. Specimen: peripheral blood. The source of these receptors is a woman between 50 and 59 years old who had recovered from COVID-19. Both conserved end residues are part of each CDR3. The D gene is left open where the match is weak.

TRBV5-1	TRBJ1-1	NA	CASSFTGENTEAFF
TRBV9	TRBJ2-6	NA	CASSTRTEAGANVLTF
TRBV2	TRBJ2-1	TRBD2	CASKLLAGGVNEQFF
TRBV6-5	TRBJ2-5	TRBD1	CASSWDSATASRTQYF
TRBV10-3	TRBJ2-5	NA	CAISDREETQYF
TRBV7-2	TRBJ1-2	NA	CASSISARPNYGYTF
TRBV12-3/TRBV12-4	TRBJ2-5	TRBD2	CASRLAGGETQYF
TRBV19	TRBJ1-5	TRBD1	CASRRGPTNQPQHF
TRBV2	TRBJ2-1	NA	CASSAVRTQPYNEQFF
TRBV19	TRBJ2-1	NA	CASSIGALATLYNEQFF
TRBV7-6	TRBJ1-4	NA	CASSFGPSSGNEKLFF
TRBV10-3	TRBJ1-6	TRBD1	CAISESDREYNSPLHF
TRBV28	TRBJ2-7	NA	CASRGYSSSYEQYF
TRBV5-8	TRBJ1-2	NA	CASRRTANYGYTF
TRBV4-3	TRBJ1-2	TRBD1	CASSQGQGAGYTF
TRBV7-2	TRBJ1-2	NA	CASSPRQVRNYGYTF
TRBV15	TRBJ1-4	TRBD1	CATSPRGQGANEKLFF
TRBV28	TRBJ1-1	NA	CASSPRVGAGSNTEAFF
TRBV28	TRBJ1-1	TRBD1	CASSVRGLNTEAFF
TRBV2	TRBJ2-1	TRBD1	CASSGRTGAGDEQFF
TRBV4-2	TRBJ2-7	NA	CASSPTEPYEQYF
TRBV6-5	TRBJ2-2	NA	CASGAGQLNTGELFF
TRBV21-1	TRBJ1-5	NA	CASSRRRGGTEINQPQHF
TRBV7-9	TRBJ2-2	NA	CASSLGSGTNTGELFF
TRBV19	TRBJ2-7	NA	CASSIDNGGPSYEQYF
TRBV6-2/TRBV6-3	TRBJ2-1	NA	CASTPLGRGSNEQFF
TRBV5-6	TRBJ2-5	TRBD2	CASSLRTSGGPETQYF
TRBV30	TRBJ2-4	NA	CAWWVPGLAKNIQYF
TRBV24-1	TRBJ1-5	TRBD1	CATSDPTGGEQPQHF